One and the same sample provided the 19 T cell receptor beta chains below, sequenced in a study of blood T cell repertoires in COVID-19. Generated by immunoSEQ multiplex PCR, the TCRdb table keeps only in-frame clones and is missing some. The sample lists approximately 280,000 clones, approximately 91% occurring once. Sequences were obtained from peripheral blood. These TCRs come from a man in his forties or fifties with acute or convalescent COVID-19.

CDR3 nucleotide sequence: TGTGCCAGCTCATCGGGCAGGGACACCATATATTTT. This codes for CASSSGRDTIYF. The chain is built from TRBV18 and TRBJ1-3; a possible D gene is TRBD1 (5 bases). The V gene lost 5 bases and the J gene lost 8 bases, with 10 bases spanning the gap. This CDR3 contains 12 residues. From germline, CDR1 is KGHSH and CDR2 LQKENI.

V and J are TRBV11-1 and TRBJ1-5; no reliable D call. V lost 7 bases and J 11 bases, leaving 12 bases between the germline ends. Germline V gives CDR1 SGHAT, CDR2 FQDESV (reference sequence). The CDR3 runs to 11 residues. As DNA, the CDR3 is TGTGCCAGCACCCCCCTCGGGGCCCAGCATTTT. Protein sequence: CASTPLGAQHF.

The rearrangement links TRBV11-3 to TRBJ2-3; no definite D call. This CDR3 comprises 14 residues. Deletions cut 3 bases from V and 4 bases from J, with 11 bases between. The germline gives CDR1 SGHNT, CDR2 YENEEA. This CDR3 reads CASSLVGASDTQYF. CDR3 DNA sequence: TGTGCCAGCAGCTTGGTGGGCGCATCAGATACGCAGTATTTT.

This chain links TRBV4-2 with TRBJ1-5; TRBD1 matches at 7 bases. The germline CDR1 and CDR2 sequences are LGHNA and YNFKEQ. V trimming: 8 bases; J trimming: 6 bases; junction bases outside the gene matches: 13. The CDR3 totals 15 residues. CDR3 sequence reads: CASGNWQGDRQPQHF. CDR3 in DNA: TGTGCCAGCGGCAATTGGCAGGGGGATCGTCAGCCCCAGCATTTT.

The chain employs TRBV5-4 and TRBJ1-6; 9 bases fit TRBD1. Germline V gene sequence: CDR1 SGHNT, CDR2 YYREEE (reference sequence). The trim removed 4 bases at V and 10 bases at J, leaving 9 bases unmatched. This CDR3 region has 15 residues. CDR3 sequence: CASSASRDRESPLHF. As DNA, the CDR3 is TGTGCCAGCAGCGCTAGTAGGGACAGGGAGTCACCCCTCCACTTT.

A single count supports this clone. The J gene is TRBJ2-7, the V gene TRBV7-3, with TRBD1 matching over 7 bases. The trim removed 5 bases at V and 2 bases at J, leaving 6 bases unmatched. CDR3 length: 14 residues. Germline CDR1 and CDR2: SGHTA and FQGTGA. The chain's CDR3 is CASSHLDRPYEQYF. CDR3 DNA sequence: TGTGCCAGCAGCCACTTGGACAGGCCCTACGAGCAGTACTTC.

The gene calls are TRBV18 and TRBJ2-1; D is unclear. V lost 5 bases to trimming and J lost 2 bases, with 13 bases between them. The CDR3 runs to 15 residues. In germline, CDR1 is KGHSH, CDR2 LQKENI. The CDR3 coding sequence is TGTGCCAGCTCAGTCACAGCCGATACCTACAATGAGCAGTTCTTC. The encoded protein is CASSVTADTYNEQFF.

In this sample, this clone turned up once. This sample includes further DNA sequences coding for the same CDR3. CDR3 coding DNA: TGTGCCAGCAGTTACTCAGGGGGCTTCACAGATACGCAGTATTTT. Translation gives CASSYSGGFTDTQYF. V usage is TRBV6-5 and J usage is TRBJ2-3, with 7 bases aligning to TRBD1. V trimming: 0 bases; J trimming: 2 bases; junction bases outside the gene matches: 2. Germline loops: CDR1 MNHEY, CDR2 SVGAGI. There are 15 residues in the CDR3.

CDR3 bases: TGTGCCAGCAGCTTCGGTACAGTCGGGGAGCTGTTTTTT. It translates to CASSFGTVGELFF. This sequence joins TRBV7-2 and TRBJ2-2; D remains ambiguous. Germline V lookup: CDR1 SGHTA, CDR2 FQGNSA. V lost 3 bases, J lost 7 bases, and 9 bases lay in between. This CDR3 region has 13 residues.

The V gene is TRBV10-1, the J gene TRBJ2-1, with D tentatively TRBD2 (6 bases). CDR3 length equals 15 residues. The germline gives CDR1 WNHNN, CDR2 SYGVQD (reference sequence). The V end was cut by 2 bases, the J end by 8 bases, with 16 bases between. CDR3 amino acids: CASSEGLGLSHEQFF. Written as DNA, the CDR3 is TGCGCCAGCAGTGAGGGGTTGGGACTCTCCCATGAGCAGTTCTTC.

The chain couples TRBV7-8 to TRBJ1-1, with D hard to call. Germline CDR1 reads SGHVS; CDR2 reads FQNEAQ. The V end was cut by 5 bases, the J end by 1 base, with 14 bases between. The CDR3 length is 15 residues. The CDR3 reads CASSRRMGRNTEAFF. The CDR3 DNA reads as TGTGCCAGCAGCCGCCGCATGGGCAGGAACACTGAAGCTTTCTTT.

The chain uses TRBV24-1 and TRBJ1-6; D unclear. V was pared by 1 base and J by 7 bases, with 10 bases between. CDR3 size: 15 residues. Per germline, CDR1 KGHDR and CDR2 SFDVKD. CDR3 loop: CATSDLRGTNSPLHF. CDR3 coding DNA: TGTGCCACCAGTGATTTACGGGGAACCAATTCACCCCTCCACTTT.

This chain's CDR3 is CASSLETVGTGELFF. The CDR3 DNA follows: TGTGCCAGCAGCTTGGAGACAGTCGGCACCGGGGAGCTGTTTTTT. This chain connects TRBV5-4 to TRBJ2-2, with D maybe TRBD1 (5 bases). Trimming removed 0 bases from V and 4 bases from J, with 10 bases in between. CDR3 length: 15 residues. Germline assignment: CDR1 SGHNT and CDR2 YYREEE (reference sequence). The full variable domain, completed using reference TRBV5-4 and TRBJ2-2, is ETGVTQSPTHLIKTRGQQVTLRCSSQSGHNTVSWYQQALGQGPQFIFQYYREEENGRGNFPPRFSGLQFPNYSSELNVNALELDDSALYLCASSLETVGTGELFFGEGSRLTVL.

The V gene is TRBV7-8, the J gene TRBJ2-5; 13 bases map to TRBD2. Trimming took 5 bases from V and 0 from J; bases not matched to a gene: 9. Looked up from germline, CDR1 is SGHVS and CDR2 is FQNEAQ. The CDR3 contains 18 residues. This CDR3 is CASSQGLAGAMYQETQYF. The CDR3 DNA reads as TGTGCCAGCAGCCAAGGACTAGCGGGGGCGATGTACCAAGAGACCCAGTACTTC.

This chain connects TRBV3-1 (or the pseudogene TRBV3-2) to TRBJ1-2; D possibly corresponds to TRBD1 (5 bases). Trimming shortened V by 4 bases and J by 5 bases, and 14 bases separated the two germline ends. Germline CDR1 reads LGHDT; CDR2 reads YNNKEL (reference sequence). This CDR3 comprises 14 residues. The CDR3 bases are TGTGCCAGCAGCCCACCTACAGGATTTTATGGCTACACCTTC. Its translation is CASSPPTGFYGYTF.

The chain is built from TRBV4-2 and TRBJ2-7; D remains ambiguous. This CDR3 comprises 16 residues. Trimming stripped 1 base from V and 1 base from J, with 14 bases between. Germline loops: CDR1 LGHNA, CDR2 YNFKEQ. The CDR3 spells CASSQVWAETSYEQYF. CDR3 coding DNA: TGTGCCAGCAGCCAAGTTTGGGCTGAAACATCCTACGAGCAGTACTTC.

This chain connects TRBV5-1 to TRBJ2-7, with 8 positions matching TRBD1. This CDR3 has 14 residues. V lost 3 bases and J lost 6; bases outside the gene matches: 8. Looked up from germline, CDR1 is SGHRS and CDR2 is YFSETQ. CDR3 region: CASSYGRGQGEQYF. The DNA of the CDR3 is TGCGCCAGCAGCTACGGCAGGGGGCAAGGCGAGCAGTACTTC.

The gene calls are TRBV3-1 (or the pseudogene TRBV3-2) and TRBJ2-7; D gene unclear. V lost 4 bases to trimming and J lost 2 bases, with 6 bases between them. Germline lookup yields CDR1 LGHDT and CDR2 YNNKEL (reference sequence). The CDR3 length is 12 residues. Written as DNA, the CDR3 is TGTGCCAGCAGCCTCAGAACCTACGAGCAGTACTTC. Translating it yields CASSLRTYEQYF.

This chain connects TRBV6-2 or TRBV6-3 to TRBJ2-1; 7 nucleotides match TRBD1. This CDR3 is 17 amino acids long. Germline CDR1 is MNHEY and CDR2 is SVGEGT. Trimming removed 2 bases from V and 1 base from J; junction bases left unmatched: 8. The CDR3 coding sequence is TGTGCCAGCAGTTACACGCGGACAGGCCTTTCCTACAATGAGCAGTTCTTC. It translates to CASSYTRTGLSYNEQFF.